This T cell receptor (beta chain) was obtained from a study of T cell responses to AZD1222 COVID-19 vaccine. Profiled with immunoSEQ multiplex PCR; TCRdb holds only in-frame clones, not every one. The sample lists about 190,000 clones; 87% were seen once. A note on this clone: Its cognate antigen is unknown.

The study's findings and limits: Clonal diversity was possibly underestimated, and the donors were mostly white British, with more females. An increase in Spike-specific TCR breadth and depth was observed after two AZD1222 doses. Seropositive at baseline were only a handful of AZD1222 recipients.

The TCR comes from an adult in good health. The sample here was peripheral blood, taken on day 0 of MenACWY control vaccination.

CDR3 residues: CASSRLAGGSYEQYF. The CDR3 coding sequence is TGTGCCAGCAGCAGACTAGCGGGAGGTAGCTACGAGCAGTACTTC. The V and J genes are TRBV28 and TRBJ2-7; TRBD2 matches 13 bases. This CDR3 is built from 15 residues. V lost 6 bases, J lost 3 bases, and 5 bases stayed unmatched. From germline, CDR1 is MDHEN and CDR2 SYDVKM.